The 15 T cell receptor beta chains listed next were all sequenced from one sample in a study of T cells after yellow fever vaccination. One entry per CDR3 protein, called by TCRdb with MiXCR from the 5' RACE reads. The sample records a few hundred thousand distinct CDR3 sequences, about a sixth being singletons. The material sequenced was PBMCs, taken 5 to 6 days after the first yellow fever vaccination. Receptor source: a man younger than 35 who received the YFV17D yellow fever vaccine.

This clonotype has just a few counts. This rearrangement joins TRBV6-2 or TRBV6-3 to TRBJ2-1, with 11 bases matching TRBD2. This CDR3 region has 17 residues. Trimming took 5 bases from V and 7 from J; bases not matched to a gene: 13. Germline V lookup: CDR1 MNHEY, CDR2 SVGEGT. This chain's CDR3 is CASSRRSGLAAGNEQFF. CDR3 nucleotide sequence: TGTGCCAGCAGTCGACGATCGGGACTAGCGGCTGGGAATGAGCAGTTCTTC.

In regard to this clonotype: A read error may produce the germline difference seen at one junction end. The chain uses TRBV6-1 and TRBJ2-1; 9 nucleotides align to TRBD1. Germline CDR1 MNHNS, CDR2 SASEGT. The CDR3 spans 13 residues. Here the CDR3 DNA reads TGTGCCAGCAGATCACCCGGGACAGGGCCGCAGATCTTC. Translated, it gives CASRSPGTGPQIF.

The chain recombines TRBV29-1 with TRBJ2-5, with 7 positions matching TRBD1. J was trimmed by 4 bases and V by 7 bases; bases with no gene match: 3. The CDR3 consists of 11 residues. Germline values: CDR1 SQVTM, CDR2 ANQGSEA. This CDR3 reads CSAKGAETQYF. The DNA of the CDR3 is TGCAGCGCGAAGGGGGCAGAGACCCAGTACTTC.

The rearrangement joins TRBV6-5 to TRBJ2-2; D is perhaps TRBD2 (5 bases). The length of the CDR3 is 15 residues. Germline V lookup: CDR1 MNHEY, CDR2 SVGAGI. V was pared by 2 bases and J by 6 bases, with 13 bases between. DNA of the CDR3: TGTGCCAGCAGTTACGAGGGTAGGAGGTCCGGGGAGCTGTTTTTT. Its protein is CASSYEGRRSGELFF.

This chain connects TRBV6-2 or TRBV6-3 to TRBJ2-2; D is possibly TRBD2 (5 bases). Germline V gene sequence: CDR1 MNHEY, CDR2 SVGEGT. The CDR3 loop spans 17 amino acids. Between the trimmed V and J ends, which lost 4 bases and 2 bases, there was a span of 17 bases. The CDR3 loop reads CASSSSPPHSNTGELFF. CDR3 sequence (DNA): TGTGCCAGCAGTTCTAGCCCCCCCCATTCAAACACCGGGGAGCTGTTTTTT.

The chain combines TRBV25-1 with TRBJ1-4, with D tentatively TRBD1 (5 bases). Germline V CDR1 and CDR2: MGHDK, SYGVNS. This CDR3 comprises 16 residues. V dropped 3 bases and J dropped 0 bases, with 11 bases sitting between them. DNA of the CDR3: TGTGCCAGCAGTGAGGGGGTCGTTGCAACTAATGAAAAACTGTTTTTT. Translated: CASSEGVVATNEKLFF.

V usage is TRBV7-9 and J usage is TRBJ1-1, with D uncertain. The CDR3 is made up of 14 amino acids. Germline loops: CDR1 SEHNR, CDR2 FQNEAQ (reference sequence). V shed 1 base and J shed 6 bases, with 12 bases lying between them. CDR3 protein: CASSLEGRYAEAFF. DNA of the CDR3: TGTGCCAGCAGCTTAGAGGGCAGGTACGCTGAAGCTTTCTTT.

The chain combines TRBV9 with TRBJ2-3, with D perhaps TRBD2 (6 bases). The germline V gene encodes CDR1 SGDLS and CDR2 YYNGEE. Trimming cost V 2 bases and J 1 base, with 17 bases left between them. CDR3 length: 17 amino acids. The CDR3 loop is CASSVFAGPKGTDTQYF. The CDR3, as DNA: TGTGCCAGCAGCGTTTTCGCGGGGCCGAAAGGCACAGATACGCAGTATTTT.

This clonotype was counted a few times. This rearrangement joins TRBV11-2 to TRBJ1-6; D remains ambiguous. The CDR3 length is 13 residues. Trimming cost V 5 bases and J 8 bases, with 10 bases left between them. The germline V gene has CDR1 SGHAT and CDR2 FQNNGV. The CDR3 nucleotides are TGTGCCAGCAGCCAATTTCGAGATTCACCCCTCCACTTT. Translating gives CASSQFRDSPLHF. The complete variable domain, with remaining parts taken from reference TRBV11-2 and TRBJ1-6, reads EAGVAQSPRYKIIEKRQSVAFWCNPISGHATLYWYQQILGQGPKLLIQFQNNGVVDDSQLPKDRFSAERLKGVDSTLKIQPAKLEDSAVYLCASSQFRDSPLHFGNGTRLTVT.

The V gene is TRBV27, the J gene TRBJ2-2, with D perhaps TRBD2 (6 bases). Trimming took 3 bases from V and 1 from J, leaving 15 bases between them. Germline values: CDR1 MNHEY, CDR2 SMNVEV (reference sequence). This CDR3 has 17 amino acids. The CDR3 is CASSLFAGLKNTGELFF. CDR3 nucleotides: TGTGCCAGCAGTTTGTTCGCGGGGCTAAAGAACACCGGGGAGCTGTTTTTT.

The V call is TRBV7-2, the J call TRBJ1-2; D call uncertain. Trimming cost V 1 base and J 7 bases, with 13 bases left between them. Germline loops: CDR1 SGHTA, CDR2 FQGNSA. The CDR3 covers 14 residues. In DNA, the CDR3 is TGTGCCAGCAGCTTAGGATTAGCCTCTAGTGGCTACACCTTC. Protein sequence: CASSLGLASSGYTF.

The chain links TRBV2 to TRBJ2-3, with D perhaps TRBD1 (5 bases). This CDR3 region has 14 residues. Trimming pared 5 bases from V and 0 bases from J, leaving 9 bases between. Germline CDR1 reads SNHLY; CDR2 reads FYNNEI. The DNA for the CDR3 is TGTGCCAGCAGTAGGACAAGAAGCACAGATACGCAGTATTTT. This encodes CASSRTRSTDTQYF.

This clonotype showed up just a few times. The CDR3 loop is CASSLSPTGPTGELFF. CDR3 coding DNA: TGTGCCAGCAGTTTATCCCCGACAGGTCCCACCGGGGAGCTGTTTTTT. This chain joins TRBV27 and TRBJ2-2, with D perhaps matching TRBD1 (6 bases). V was trimmed by 0 bases and J by 4 bases, leaving 12 bases between them. Germline CDR1 MNHEY, CDR2 SMNVEV (reference sequence). This CDR3 is 16 amino acids long.

This clonotype was found many times. This rearrangement joins TRBV6-2 or TRBV6-3 to TRBJ2-5; no clear D. Germline assignment: CDR1 MNHEY and CDR2 SVGEGT. The CDR3 sequence is 13 residues long. The V end was cut by 5 bases, the J end by 3 bases, with 10 bases between. This CDR3 is CASSPDEKETQYF. The CDR3 region has the DNA TGTGCCAGCAGTCCGGACGAAAAAGAGACCCAGTACTTC.

The CDR3 sequence is CASSQGTGSTDTQYF. CDR3 sequence (DNA): TGTGCCAGCAGCCAAGGAACAGGGAGCACAGATACGCAGTATTTT. This chain joins TRBV4-2 and TRBJ2-3, with a possible D match to TRBD1 (6 bases). CDR1 is LGHNA, CDR2 YNFKEQ, per germline. This CDR3 spans 15 amino acids. Trimming removed 1 base from V and 0 bases from J, with 8 bases in between.